This T cell receptor (beta chain) originates from a study of blood T cell repertoires in COVID-19. Assay used: immunoSEQ multiplex PCR; TCRdb lists only in-frame clones, some missing. This sample has some 70,000 clones, with around 90% found just once. What was sequenced was peripheral blood. The sequence derives from a man between 45 and 60 years old with acute or convalescent COVID-19.

The CDR3 reads CASSLGLAANNEQFF. The CDR3 DNA sequence: TGTGCCAGCTCACTAGGACTAGCGGCTAACAATGAGCAGTTCTTC. V gene TRBV18 combines with J gene TRBJ2-1; 10 positions agree with TRBD2. The trim removed 4 bases at V and 5 bases at J, leaving 5 bases unmatched. The CDR3 covers 15 residues. Germline V gene sequence: CDR1 KGHSH, CDR2 LQKENI.